The entry that follows covers one TCR beta chain sequence. Its antigen is not identified. With V trimmed by 7 bases and J by 1 base, 3 bases remained unmatched. The CDR3 sequence is 15 residues long. Per the germline V gene, CDR1 is KGHDR and CDR2 is SFDVKD. This record belongs to a study of T cell responses to AZD1222 COVID-19 vaccine. The data were produced by immunoSEQ multiplex PCR, yet TCRdb's version contains in-frame clones alone and is incomplete. Altogether about 83,000 clones are present, around 88% being singletons, with the ten largest covering approximately 9%. Study-wide findings and caveats: Repertoire collection took place solely once the T cell response had peaked. Spike-specific TCR breadth rose after two AZD1222 doses, and depth rose as well. Donors skewed white British and female; clonal diversity was possibly underestimated.

V gene TRBV24-1 combines with J gene TRBJ2-2, with TRBD1 matching over 9 bases. This TCR was sampled from an adult in good health. This specimen consisted of peripheral blood, obtained on day 0 of AZD1222 vaccination. Here the CDR3 reads CATRETGGNTGELFF. In nucleotides, the CDR3 is TGTGCCACCAGGGAGACAGGGGGGAACACCGGGGAGCTGTTTTTT.